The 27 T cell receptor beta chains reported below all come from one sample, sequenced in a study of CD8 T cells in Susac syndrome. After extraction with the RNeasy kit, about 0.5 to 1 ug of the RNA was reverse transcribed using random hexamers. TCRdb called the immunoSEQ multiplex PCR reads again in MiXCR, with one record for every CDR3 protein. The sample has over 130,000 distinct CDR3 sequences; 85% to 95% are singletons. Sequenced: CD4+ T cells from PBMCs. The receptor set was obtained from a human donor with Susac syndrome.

The CDR3 DNA is TGTGCCAGCAGCTTCAGGGTCCCTAGCACAGATACGCAGTATTTT. Residues: CASSFRVPSTDTQYF. The chain has TRBV11-2 and TRBJ2-3; possible D gene TRBD1, 5 bases. The CDR3 runs to 15 residues. Germline loops: CDR1 SGHAT, CDR2 FQNNGV. V gave up 3 bases and J gave up 0 bases, with 10 bases separating them.

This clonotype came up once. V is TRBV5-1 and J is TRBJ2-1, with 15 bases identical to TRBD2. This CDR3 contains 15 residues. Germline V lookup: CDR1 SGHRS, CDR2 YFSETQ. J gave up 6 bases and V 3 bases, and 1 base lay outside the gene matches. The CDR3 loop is CASSWTSGGANEQFF. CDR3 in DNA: TGCGCCAGCAGCTGGACTAGCGGGGGGGCCAATGAGCAGTTCTTC.

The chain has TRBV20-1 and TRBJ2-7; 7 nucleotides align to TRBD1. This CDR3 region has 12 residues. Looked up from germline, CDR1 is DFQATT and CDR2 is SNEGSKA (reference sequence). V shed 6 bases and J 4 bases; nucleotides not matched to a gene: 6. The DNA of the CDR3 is TGCAGTGCCCTAGAGGGGGCTTACGAGCAGTACTTC. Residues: CSALEGAYEQYF.

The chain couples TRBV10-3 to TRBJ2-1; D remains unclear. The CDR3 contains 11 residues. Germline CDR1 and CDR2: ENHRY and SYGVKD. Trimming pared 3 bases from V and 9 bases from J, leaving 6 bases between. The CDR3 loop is CAISDLSEQFF. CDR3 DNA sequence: TGTGCCATCAGTGACCTTAGTGAGCAGTTCTTC.

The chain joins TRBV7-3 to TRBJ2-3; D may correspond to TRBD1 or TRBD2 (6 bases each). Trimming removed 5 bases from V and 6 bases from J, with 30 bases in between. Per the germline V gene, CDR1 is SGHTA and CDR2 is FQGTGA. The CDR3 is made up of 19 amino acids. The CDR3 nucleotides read TGTGCCAGCAGCCAAGGGACATCGTTATTGGGACTGCCCGGCGATACGCAGTATTTT. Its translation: CASSQGTSLLGLPGDTQYF.

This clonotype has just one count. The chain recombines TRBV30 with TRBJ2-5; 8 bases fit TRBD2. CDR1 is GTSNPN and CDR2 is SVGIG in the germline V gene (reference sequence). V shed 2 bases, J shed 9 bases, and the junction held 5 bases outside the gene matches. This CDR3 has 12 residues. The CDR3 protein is CAWSPKAGAQYF. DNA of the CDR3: TGTGCCTGGAGTCCGAAAGCGGGGGCCCAGTACTTC.

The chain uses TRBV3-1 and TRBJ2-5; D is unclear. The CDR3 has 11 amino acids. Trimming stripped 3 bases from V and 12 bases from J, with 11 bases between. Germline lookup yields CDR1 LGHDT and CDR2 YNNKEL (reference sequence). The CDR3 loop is CASSQTPDEYF. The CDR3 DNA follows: TGTGCCAGCAGCCAGACCCCCGATGAGTACTTC.

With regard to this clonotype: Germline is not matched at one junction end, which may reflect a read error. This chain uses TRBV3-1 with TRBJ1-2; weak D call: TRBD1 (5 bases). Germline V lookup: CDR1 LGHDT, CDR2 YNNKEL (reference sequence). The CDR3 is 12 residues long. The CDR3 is CASSQGDYGYTF. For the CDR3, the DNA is TGTGCCAGCAGTCAAGGGGACTATGGCTACACCTTC.

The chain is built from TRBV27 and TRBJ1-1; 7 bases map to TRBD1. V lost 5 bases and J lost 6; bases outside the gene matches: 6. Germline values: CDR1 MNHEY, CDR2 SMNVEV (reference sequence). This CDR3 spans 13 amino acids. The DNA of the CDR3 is TGTGCCAGCAGTATGCAGGGGGTGGCTGAAGCTTTCTTT. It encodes CASSMQGVAEAFF.

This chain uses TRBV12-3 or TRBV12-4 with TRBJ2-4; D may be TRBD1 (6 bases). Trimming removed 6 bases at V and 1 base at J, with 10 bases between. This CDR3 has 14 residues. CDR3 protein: CASSPGVAKNIQYF. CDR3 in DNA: TGTGCCAGCAGCCCAGGGGTTGCCAAAAACATTCAGTACTTC.

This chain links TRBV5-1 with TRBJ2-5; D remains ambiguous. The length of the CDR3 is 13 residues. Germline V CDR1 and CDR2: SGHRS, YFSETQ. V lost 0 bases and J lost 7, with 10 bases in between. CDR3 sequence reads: CASSLVAKATQYF. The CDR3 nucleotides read TGCGCCAGCAGCTTGGTGGCGAAGGCGACCCAGTACTTC.

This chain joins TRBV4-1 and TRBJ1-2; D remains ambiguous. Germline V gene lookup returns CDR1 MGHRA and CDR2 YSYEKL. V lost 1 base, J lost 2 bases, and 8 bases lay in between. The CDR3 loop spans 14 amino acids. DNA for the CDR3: TGCGCCAGCAGCCAAGTAGGCCCGAACTATGGCTACACCTTC. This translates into CASSQVGPNYGYTF.

CDR3: CATKRASTDTQYF. As DNA, the CDR3 is TGTGCCACCAAGCGGGCTAGCACAGATACGCAGTATTTT. The chain carries TRBV15 and TRBJ2-3, with a weak D call TRBD2 (6 bases). V lost 7 bases and J 0 bases, leaving 8 bases between the germline ends. The germline V gene has CDR1 LNHNV and CDR2 YYDKDF (reference sequence). The CDR3 is made up of 13 amino acids.

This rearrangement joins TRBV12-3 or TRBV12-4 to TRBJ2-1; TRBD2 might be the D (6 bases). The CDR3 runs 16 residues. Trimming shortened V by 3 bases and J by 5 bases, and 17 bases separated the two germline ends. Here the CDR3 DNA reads TGTGCCAGCAGTTTTCACCGGGACTCCTCAAACAATGAGCAGTTCTTC. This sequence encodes CASSFHRDSSNNEQFF.

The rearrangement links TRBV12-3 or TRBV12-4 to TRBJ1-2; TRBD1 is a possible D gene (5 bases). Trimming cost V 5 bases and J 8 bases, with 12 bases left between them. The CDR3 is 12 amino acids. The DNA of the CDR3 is TGTGCCAGCAGTACGACAGCGTGGGGCTACACCTTC. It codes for CASSTTAWGYTF.

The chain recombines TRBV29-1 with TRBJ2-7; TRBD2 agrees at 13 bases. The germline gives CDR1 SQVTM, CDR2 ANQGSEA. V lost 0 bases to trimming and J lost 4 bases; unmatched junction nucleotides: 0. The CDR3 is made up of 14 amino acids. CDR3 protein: CSVEEGLAGYEQYF. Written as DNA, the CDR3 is TGCAGCGTTGAAGAGGGACTAGCGGGGTACGAGCAGTACTTC.

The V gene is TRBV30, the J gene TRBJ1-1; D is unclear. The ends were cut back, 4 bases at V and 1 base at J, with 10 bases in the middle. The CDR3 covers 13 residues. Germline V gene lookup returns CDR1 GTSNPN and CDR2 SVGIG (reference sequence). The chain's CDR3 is CAWKSQRNTEAFF. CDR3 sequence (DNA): TGTGCCTGGAAGTCCCAGAGGAACACTGAAGCTTTCTTT.

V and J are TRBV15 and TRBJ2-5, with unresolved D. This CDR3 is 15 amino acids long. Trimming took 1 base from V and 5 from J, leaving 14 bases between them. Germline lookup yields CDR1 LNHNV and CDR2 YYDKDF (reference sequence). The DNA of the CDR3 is TGTGCCACCAGCAGAGGACAACGCCTCCCGGAGACCCAGTACTTC. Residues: CATSRGQRLPETQYF.

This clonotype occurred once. As DNA, the CDR3 is TGTGCCACCAGTGACCCACCGGGACAGGGGTATGAGCAGTTCTTC. Its protein is CATSDPPGQGYEQFF. The chain links TRBV24-1 to TRBJ2-1; 10 nucleotides match TRBD1. This CDR3 comprises 15 residues. In germline, CDR1 is KGHDR, CDR2 SFDVKD. V dropped 4 bases and J dropped 8; count of bases not matched to a gene: 7.

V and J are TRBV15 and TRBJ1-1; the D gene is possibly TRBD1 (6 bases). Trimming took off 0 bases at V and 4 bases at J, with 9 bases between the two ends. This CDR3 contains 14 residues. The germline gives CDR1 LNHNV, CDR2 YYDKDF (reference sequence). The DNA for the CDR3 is TGTGCCACCAGCAGAGATTTAGGGGGCACTGAAGCTTTCTTT. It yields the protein CATSRDLGGTEAFF.

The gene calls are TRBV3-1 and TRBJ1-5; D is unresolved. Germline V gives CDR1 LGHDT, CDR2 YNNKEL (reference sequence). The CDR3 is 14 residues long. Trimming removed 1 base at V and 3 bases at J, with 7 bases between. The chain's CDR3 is CASSQAGFNQPQHF. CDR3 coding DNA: TGTGCCAGCAGCCAAGCGGGGTTCAATCAGCCCCAGCATTTT.

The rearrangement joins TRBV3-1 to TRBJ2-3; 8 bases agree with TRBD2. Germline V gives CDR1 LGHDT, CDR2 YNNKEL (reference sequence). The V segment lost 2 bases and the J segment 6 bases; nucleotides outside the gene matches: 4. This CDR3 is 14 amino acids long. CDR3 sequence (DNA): TGTGCCAGCAGCCAACGGACTAGCTTGGATACGCAGTATTTT. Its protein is CASSQRTSLDTQYF.

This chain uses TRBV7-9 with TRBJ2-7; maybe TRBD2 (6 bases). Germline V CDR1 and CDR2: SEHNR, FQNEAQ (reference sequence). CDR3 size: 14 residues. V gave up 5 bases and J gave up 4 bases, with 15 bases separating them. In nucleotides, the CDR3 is TGTGCCAGCAGCGCCTCCTGGAGGGCGTACGAGCAGTACTTC. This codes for CASSASWRAYEQYF.

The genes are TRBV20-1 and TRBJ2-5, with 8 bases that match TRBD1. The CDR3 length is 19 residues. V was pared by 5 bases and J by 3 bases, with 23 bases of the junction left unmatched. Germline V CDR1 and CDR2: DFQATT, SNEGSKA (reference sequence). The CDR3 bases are TGCAGTGCTCGCACTCTTAGGGGACAGGTCTCCGCTAAAGAAGAGACCCAGTACTTC. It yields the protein CSARTLRGQVSAKEETQYF.

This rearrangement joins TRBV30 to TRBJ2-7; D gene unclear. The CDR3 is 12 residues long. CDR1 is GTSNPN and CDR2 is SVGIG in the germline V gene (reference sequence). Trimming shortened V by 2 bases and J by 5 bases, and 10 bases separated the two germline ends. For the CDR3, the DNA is TGTGCCTGGAGTACATCATTTAACGAGCAGTACTTC. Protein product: CAWSTSFNEQYF.

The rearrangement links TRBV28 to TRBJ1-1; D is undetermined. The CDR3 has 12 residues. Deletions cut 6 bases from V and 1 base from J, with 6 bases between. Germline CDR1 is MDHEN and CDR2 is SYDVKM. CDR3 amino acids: CASRTWNTEAFF. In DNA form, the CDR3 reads TGTGCCAGCAGAACCTGGAACACTGAAGCTTTCTTT.

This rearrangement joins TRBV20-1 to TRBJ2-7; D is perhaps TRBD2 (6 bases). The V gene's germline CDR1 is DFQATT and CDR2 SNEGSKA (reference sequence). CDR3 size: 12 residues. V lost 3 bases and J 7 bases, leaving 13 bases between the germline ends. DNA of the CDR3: TGCAGTGCTAGCGGCGGGAAAGGAGAGCAGTACTTC. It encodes CSASGGKGEQYF.